The 4 T cell receptor beta chains in this list originate from one sample, sequenced in a study of cytomegalovirus exposure and HLA in healthy donors (dated by TCRdb to about 2017). Receptor amplification or capture employed the immunoSEQ multiplex PCR assay. For the multiplex PCR, a mixture combining 60 forward primers for TCR Vbeta segments and 13 reverse primers for TCR Jbeta segments was used. Held by TCRdb, this immuneACCESS table contains in-frame sequences only and omits some clones. Under half of the omission traces to an unresolved V gene where checked; the cause of the rest is unknown. The sample table gives under 65,000 clones. The ten largest account for 12% of the sample. Sequencing input: PBMCs. These receptor sequences come from a woman in her twenties or thirties in good health and CMV-seropositive.

Details on this clone: The identical CDR3 is also encoded by other nucleotide sequences in the sample. V gene TRBV6-4 combines with J gene TRBJ2-2, with unresolved D. V was cut by 0 bases and J by 4 bases, with 3 bases left in between. CDR1 and CDR2 (germline): MRHNA, SNTAGT. The CDR3 spans 13 residues. The CDR3 region is CASSDSSTGELFF. DNA for the CDR3: TGTGCCAGCAGTGACTCTAGCACCGGGGAGCTGTTTTTT.

The rearrangement uses TRBV18 and TRBJ1-3; D perhaps matches TRBD1 (5 bases). This CDR3 is built from 14 residues. CDR1 KGHSH and CDR2 LQKENI come from the germline V gene. The germline V and J ends were trimmed by 5 bases and 3 bases, with 11 bases remaining between them. As DNA, the CDR3 is TGTGCCAGCTCAAGGACAAACGATGGAAACACCATATATTTT. It encodes CASSRTNDGNTIYF.

J is TRBJ2-7 and V is TRBV13; TRBD2 might be the D (6 bases). The CDR3 sequence is 13 residues long. Germline CDR1 is PRHDT and CDR2 is FYEKMQ (reference sequence). Trimming shortened V by 5 bases and J by 6 bases, and 14 bases separated the two germline ends. CDR3 in amino acids: CASSRRLGTEQYF. CDR3 DNA sequence: TGTGCCAGCAGCCGACGACTAGGGACCGAGCAGTACTTC.

V usage is TRBV19 and J usage is TRBJ1-1; maybe TRBD1 (6 bases). The CDR3 runs to 13 residues. Germline assignment: CDR1 LNHDA and CDR2 SQIVND (reference sequence). V gave up 5 bases and J gave up 5 bases, with 12 bases separating them. The CDR3, as DNA: TGTGCCAGTAGTGAACAGGGAAGAACTGAAGCTTTCTTT. It is translated as CASSEQGRTEAFF.